A selection of T cell receptor beta chains follows, all from one sample in a study of monozygotic twins with inflammatory bowel disease. Using the 5' RACE reads, TCRdb records one entry per CDR3 protein without DNA. The sample's table shows fewer than 200,000 distinct CDR3 sequences. Material for sequencing was blood. Every receptor here comes from a human donor with ulcerative colitis or Crohn's disease, or a healthy co-twin of an affected twin (not recorded which). Each CDR3 is given with its conserved first and last residue.

cdr3_aa	v_call	j_call
CSARVTGAYEQYF	TRBV20-1	TRBJ2-7
CASSLALGSLEAFF	TRBV5-1	TRBJ1-1
CASSRFGLAGHEQYF	TRBV28	TRBJ2-7
CASTLTSNQPQHF	TRBV28	TRBJ1-5
CASSPGATAVDNQPQHF	TRBV5-1	TRBJ1-5
CASSAQGAWNEQYF	TRBV5-1	TRBJ2-7
CASGLPGQGGTEAFF	TRBV12-5	TRBJ1-1
CASSSRNEQYF	TRBV7-2	TRBJ2-7
CASSWTGSTQETQYF	TRBV5-4	TRBJ2-5
CASSWTGATEAFF	TRBV6-2/TRBV6-3	TRBJ1-1
CASLNSGSGTDTQYF	TRBV5-1	TRBJ2-3
CASSLVAGEGGELFF	TRBV7-2	TRBJ2-2
CASSPSGRYEQYF	TRBV18	TRBJ2-7
CASSLGLGDSPLHF	TRBV7-3	TRBJ1-6
CASSLAATYEQYF	TRBV5-1	TRBJ2-7